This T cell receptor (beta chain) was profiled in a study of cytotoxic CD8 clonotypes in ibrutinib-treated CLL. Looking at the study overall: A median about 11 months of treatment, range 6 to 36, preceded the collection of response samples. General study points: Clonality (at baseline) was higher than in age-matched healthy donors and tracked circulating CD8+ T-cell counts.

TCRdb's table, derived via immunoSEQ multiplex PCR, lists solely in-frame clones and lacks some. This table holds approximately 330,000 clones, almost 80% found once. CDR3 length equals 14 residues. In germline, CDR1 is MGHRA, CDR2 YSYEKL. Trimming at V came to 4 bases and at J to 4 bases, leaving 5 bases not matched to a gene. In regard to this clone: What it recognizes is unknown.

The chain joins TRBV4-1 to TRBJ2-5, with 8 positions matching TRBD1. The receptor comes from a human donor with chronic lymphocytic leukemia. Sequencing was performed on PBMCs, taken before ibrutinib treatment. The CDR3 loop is CASSRRGRGETQYF. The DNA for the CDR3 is TGCGCCAGCAGCCGCAGGGGGCGCGGAGAGACCCAGTACTTC.